The rows below give T cell receptor beta chains drawn from one sample of a study of OX40 agonist ivuxolimab in advanced cancers. The method was immunoSEQ multiplex PCR; TCRdb's version includes in-frame clones alone and lacks a portion of them. The data show fewer than 85,000 clones, with about 80% seen just once and 6.9% held by the top ten. The sample in question was CD4+ or CD8+ T cells sorted from blood, obtained in a trial of the OX40 agonist ivuxolimab. Source of these receptors: an adult with an advanced solid tumor such as melanoma, head and neck, liver or kidney cancer. CDR3s include the opening cysteine and the closing phenylalanine or tryptophan. The D gene is left open where the match is weak. For some rows the clone size is stated as once, few or many, or as a class when expanded; others skip it.

>TRBV7-3|TRBD2|-|TRBJ2-1
CASSLNPSGSYNEQFF
TGTGCCAGCAGCTTAAACCCTAGCGGGAGCTACAATGAGCAGTTCTTC
>TRBV29-1|-|-|TRBJ1-1
CSVEGQEGAFF
TGCAGCGTTGAAGGGCAAGAGGGGGCTTTCTTT
>TRBV7-9|-|-|TRBJ2-3
CASSPTRGSTDTQYF
TGTGCCAGCAGCCCGACGCGGGGCAGCACAGATACGCAGTATTTT
>TRBV18|-|-|TRBJ1-2
CASSPFGGDMDGYTF
TGTGCCAGCTCACCGTTTGGGGGCGATATGGATGGCTACACCTTC
>TRBV5-1|TRBD1|few|TRBJ1-2
CASTGTGGSYGYTF
TGCGCCAGCACCGGGACAGGGGGCTCGTATGGCTACACCTTC
>TRBV11-2|-|-|TRBJ1-4
CASSLGAGRNEKLFF
TGTGCCAGCAGCTTAGGGGCAGGGCGTAATGAAAAACTGTTTTTT
>TRBV7-2|-|-|TRBJ2-7
CASSLVLSLDGNYEQYF
TGTGCCAGCAGCTTAGTCCTCAGCTTGGACGGTAATTACGAGCAGTACTTC
>TRBV9|-|-|TRBJ2-7
CASSAVMGEGAYEQYF
TGTGCCAGCAGCGCCGTCATGGGGGAAGGAGCCTACGAGCAGTACTTC
>TRBV6-5|-|-|TRBJ2-2
CASSYWQGMTGELFF
TGTGCCAGCAGTTACTGGCAGGGGATGACCGGGGAGCTGTTTTTT
>TRBV4-1|-|once|TRBJ2-3
CASSQDLRHTQYF
TGCGCCAGCAGCCAAGATTTGAGGCATACGCAGTATTTT
>TRBV6-5|TRBD1|-|TRBJ1-2
CASSYGAGGNYGYTF
TGTGCCAGCAGTTACGGGGCAGGGGGAAACTATGGCTACACCTTC
>TRBV5-1|TRBD2|once|TRBJ2-1
CASSRQAGGYNEQLF
TGCGCCAGCAGCCGCCAAGCGGGGGGTTACAATGAGCAGCTCTTC
>TRBV6-5|-|-|TRBJ1-2
CASSYWGTGYTF
TGTGCCAGCAGTTACTGGGGGACCGGCTACACCTTC
>TRBV5-4|TRBD2|once|TRBJ2-7
CASSLGTSGRGSYEQYF
TGTGCCAGCAGCTTGGGGACTAGCGGGAGGGGCTCCTACGAGCAGTACTTC
>TRBV18|-|-|TRBJ1-5
CASSPLGTQNQPQHF
TGTGCCAGCTCACCACTGGGGACACAGAATCAGCCCCAGCATTTT
>TRBV19|-|-|TRBJ1-1
CASSLPGTNTEAFF
TGTGCCAGTAGTCTTCCGGGGACGAACACTGAAGCTTTCTTT
>TRBV5-1|-|-|TRBJ1-2
CASSVGVSHGYTF
TGCGCCAGCAGCGTCGGGGTATCCCATGGCTACACCTTC
>TRBV9|TRBD2|-|TRBJ2-1
CASSRTSGSGYNEQFF
TGTGCCAGCAGCCGGACTAGCGGGAGTGGGTACAATGAGCAGTTCTTC
>TRBV7-8|TRBD1|once|TRBJ1-2
CASSLNPGQGAEGYTF
TGTGCCAGCAGCCTTAACCCGGGACAGGGGGCTGAAGGCTACACCTTC
>TRBV4-2|-|-|TRBJ1-5
CASSLDSRVTSNQPQHF
TGTGCCAGCAGCCTGGACAGTAGAGTAACGAGCAATCAGCCCCAGCATTTT
>TRBV27|-|-|TRBJ2-1
CASNINNEQFF
TGTGCCAGCAACATAAACAATGAGCAGTTCTTC
>TRBV9|-|-|TRBJ2-6
CASSPRAGTLYGANVLTF
TGTGCCAGCAGCCCTCGGGCGGGGACTCTCTATGGGGCCAACGTCCTGACTTTC
>TRBV6-6|-|-|TRBJ1-5
CASSPGRRAPQHF
TGTGCCAGCAGCCCAGGACGGCGAGCGCCCCAGCATTTT
>TRBV7-7|-|-|TRBJ1-5
CVIFRDINQPQHF
TGTGTCATTTTCCGGGACATCAATCAGCCCCAGCATTTT
>TRBV4-2|-|-|TRBJ1-4
CASSQDLRGTNEKLFF
TGTGCCAGCAGCCAAGATCTCAGAGGAACTAATGAAAAACTGTTTTTT
>TRBV30|-|-|TRBJ1-4
CAWSRGGKTTNEKLFF
TGTGCCTGGAGCCGGGGGGGAAAGACAACTAATGAAAAACTGTTTTTT
>TRBV19|TRBD1|-|TRBJ1-6
CASRRQGSPLHF
TGTGCCAGTAGGCGACAGGGGTCACCCCTCCACTTT
>TRBV11-2|TRBD1|-|TRBJ2-7
CASSRDRRHEQYF
TGTGCCAGCAGTCGGGACAGGCGCCACGAGCAGTACTTC
>TRBV5-8|-|once|TRBJ1-2
CASGRLFYGYTF
TGTGCCAGCGGACGGCTATTCTATGGCTACACCTTC
>TRBV9|-|-|TRBJ2-3
CASSAGPSGLTDTQYF
TGTGCCAGCAGCGCAGGACCATCGGGTCTCACAGATACGCAGTATTTT
>TRBV27|TRBD1|-|TRBJ1-1
CASSLRTGGNTEAFF
TGTGCCAGCAGTTTGCGGACAGGGGGCAACACTGAAGCTTTCTTT
>TRBV4-2|-|-|TRBJ2-7
CASSQAADSSYEQYF
TGTGCCAGCAGCCAAGCGGCGGACAGCTCCTACGAGCAGTACTTC
>TRBV4-2|-|-|TRBJ1-2
CASSHGLDYGYTF
TGTGCCAGCAGCCATGGGCTCGACTATGGCTACACCTTC
>TRBV25-1|-|-|TRBJ2-3
CASNNRADTQYF
TGTGCCAGCAATAACAGGGCAGATACGCAGTATTTT
>TRBV25-1|-|-|TRBJ2-4
CASSGGGPFLAKNIQYF
TGTGCCAGCAGTGGTGGGGGACCTTTTCTAGCCAAAAACATTCAGTACTTC
>TRBV23-1|TRBD1|-|TRBJ2-7
CATKPRDRGREQYF
TGCGCCACCAAACCTCGGGACAGGGGTCGCGAGCAGTACTTC
>TRBV5-1|-|-|TRBJ1-5
CASSLGDSSNQPQHF
TGCGCCAGCAGCTTAGGGGACTCTAGCAATCAGCCCCAGCATTTT
>TRBV4-1|-|-|TRBJ1-2
CASSQDGRMSYTF
TGCGCCAGCAGCCAAGATGGGAGGATGAGCTACACCTTC
>TRBV7-9|-|-|TRBJ2-5
CASSLTGAETQYF
TGTGCCAGCAGCTTGACGGGGGCAGAGACCCAGTACTTC
>TRBV30|-|-|TRBJ1-6
CAWSLGPNNSPLHF
TGTGCCTGGAGTTTGGGACCTAATAATTCACCCCTCCACTTT
>TRBV6-5|TRBD1|once|TRBJ2-7
CASSYRDRGFYEQYF
TGTGCCAGCAGTTACCGGGACAGGGGTTTCTACGAGCAGTACTTC
>TRBV5-1|-|-|TRBJ1-2
CASSPMGGDYGYTF
TGCGCCAGCAGCCCCATGGGGGGCGACTATGGCTACACCTTC
>TRBV11-1|-|-|TRBJ1-3
CASSMGPITGNTIYF
TGTGCCAGCAGCATGGGACCGATTACGGGAAACACCATATATTTT
>TRBV9|TRBD1|-|TRBJ1-2
CASSTAGGYRGYTF
TGTGCCAGCAGTACCGCAGGGGGGTATAGGGGCTACACCTTC
>TRBV11-3|-|-|TRBJ2-1
CASSSRAGMAYNEQFF
TGTGCCAGCAGCTCCAGGGCGGGAATGGCCTACAATGAGCAGTTCTTC
>TRBV5-1|TRBD1|-|TRBJ1-2
CASSPGQGHGYTF
TGCGCCAGCAGCCCCGGACAGGGACATGGCTACACCTTC
>TRBV28|TRBD1|once|TRBJ1-2
CASSLSGRGQGSGYTF
TGTGCCAGCAGTTTATCTGGGAGGGGGCAAGGGTCGGGCTACACCTTC
>TRBV19|TRBD1|once|TRBJ2-7
CASTDRGNLEQYF
TGTGCCAGTACTGACAGGGGGAACCTCGAGCAGTACTTC
>TRBV28|-|-|TRBJ1-6
CASTGPSYNSPLHF
TGTGCCAGCACTGGGCCCTCCTATAATTCACCCCTCCACTTT
>TRBV7-6|-|medium-sized|TRBJ2-7
CASSLDGYGEQYF
TGTGCCAGCAGCTTAGACGGGTACGGCGAGCAGTACTTC
>TRBV11-2|-|-|TRBJ1-1
CASSLGQVGSAEAFF
TGTGCCAGCAGCTTAGGGCAGGTCGGTTCGGCTGAAGCTTTCTTT
>TRBV14|TRBD1|-|TRBJ2-5
CASSQRTGVVETQYF
TGTGCCAGCAGCCAGAGGACAGGGGTCGTAGAGACCCAGTACTTC
>TRBV18|-|-|TRBJ1-1
CASSPFRGPDTEAFF
TGTGCCAGCTCACCTTTCCGGGGGCCGGACACTGAAGCTTTCTTT
>TRBV5-8|TRBD2|-|TRBJ2-3
CASSPRGGATDTQYF
TGTGCCAGCAGCCCTCGGGGGGGCGCGACAGATACGCAGTATTTT
>TRBV5-8|-|-|TRBJ1-6
CASSLEHPANSPLHF
TGTGCCAGCAGCTTGGAACACCCAGCCAATTCACCCCTCCACTTT
>TRBV7-9|-|-|TRBJ1-1
CASSPSGKKTEAFF
TGTGCCAGCAGCCCAAGCGGTAAAAAAACTGAAGCTTTCTTT
>TRBV7-2|-|-|TRBJ1-2
CASSLTVQGSYTF
TGTGCCAGCAGCTTAACGGTCCAGGGGAGCTACACCTTC